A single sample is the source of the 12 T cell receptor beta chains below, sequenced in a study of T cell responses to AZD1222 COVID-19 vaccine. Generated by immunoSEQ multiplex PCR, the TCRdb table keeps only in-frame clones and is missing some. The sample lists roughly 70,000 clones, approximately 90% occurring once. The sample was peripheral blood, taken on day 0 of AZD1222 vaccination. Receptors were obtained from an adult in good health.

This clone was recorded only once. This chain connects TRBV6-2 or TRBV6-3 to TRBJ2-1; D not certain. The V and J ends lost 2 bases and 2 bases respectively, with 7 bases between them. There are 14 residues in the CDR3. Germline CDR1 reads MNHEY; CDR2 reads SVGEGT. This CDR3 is CASSYNTAYNEQFF. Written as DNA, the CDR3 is TGTGCCAGCAGTTACAATACAGCCTACAATGAGCAGTTCTTC.

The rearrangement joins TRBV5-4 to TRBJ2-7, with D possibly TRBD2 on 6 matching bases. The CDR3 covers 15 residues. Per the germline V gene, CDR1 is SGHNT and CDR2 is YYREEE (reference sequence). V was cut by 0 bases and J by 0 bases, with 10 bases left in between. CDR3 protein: CASSLASGSSYEQYF. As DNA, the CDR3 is TGTGCCAGCAGCTTGGCGTCCGGGAGCTCCTACGAGCAGTACTTC.

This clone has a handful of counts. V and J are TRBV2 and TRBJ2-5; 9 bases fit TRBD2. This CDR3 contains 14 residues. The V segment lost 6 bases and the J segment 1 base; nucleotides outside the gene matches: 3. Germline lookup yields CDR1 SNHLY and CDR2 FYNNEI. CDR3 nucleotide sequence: TGTGCCAGCAGACTACTAGCGGGCCAAGAGACCCAGTACTTC. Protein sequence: CASRLLAGQETQYF. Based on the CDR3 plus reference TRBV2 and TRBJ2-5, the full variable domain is EPEVTQTPSHQVTQMGQEVILRCVPISNHLYFYWYRQILGQKVEFLVSFYNNEISEKSEIFDDQFSVERPDGSNFTLKIRSTKLEDSAMYFCASRLLAGQETQYFGPGTRLLVL.

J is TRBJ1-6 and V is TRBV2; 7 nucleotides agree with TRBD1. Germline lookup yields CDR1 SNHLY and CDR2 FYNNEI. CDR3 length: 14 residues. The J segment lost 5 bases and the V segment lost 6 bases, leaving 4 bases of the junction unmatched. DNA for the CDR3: TGTGCCAGCAGGAGGGACAGAAATAATTCACCCCTCCACTTT. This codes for CASRRDRNNSPLHF.

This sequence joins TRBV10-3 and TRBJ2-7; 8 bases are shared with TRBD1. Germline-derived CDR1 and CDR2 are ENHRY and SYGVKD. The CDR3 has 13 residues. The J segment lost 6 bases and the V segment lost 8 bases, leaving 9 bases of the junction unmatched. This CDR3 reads CAIERQGSSEQYF. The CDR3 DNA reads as TGTGCCATCGAGAGACAGGGGTCGTCCGAGCAGTACTTC.

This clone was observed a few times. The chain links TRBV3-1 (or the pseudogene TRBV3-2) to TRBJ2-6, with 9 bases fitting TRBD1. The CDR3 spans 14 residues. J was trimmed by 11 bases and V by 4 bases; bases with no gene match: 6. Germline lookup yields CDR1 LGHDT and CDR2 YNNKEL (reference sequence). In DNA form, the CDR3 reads TGTGCCAGCAGCCCTGAGACAGGGGGAGACGTCCTGACTTTC. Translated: CASSPETGGDVLTF.

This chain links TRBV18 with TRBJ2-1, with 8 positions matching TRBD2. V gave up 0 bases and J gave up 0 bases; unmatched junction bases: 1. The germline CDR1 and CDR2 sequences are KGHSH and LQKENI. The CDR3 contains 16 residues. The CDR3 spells CASSPPGTSSYNEQFF. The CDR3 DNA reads TGTGCCAGCTCACCACCGGGGACTAGCTCCTACAATGAGCAGTTCTTC.

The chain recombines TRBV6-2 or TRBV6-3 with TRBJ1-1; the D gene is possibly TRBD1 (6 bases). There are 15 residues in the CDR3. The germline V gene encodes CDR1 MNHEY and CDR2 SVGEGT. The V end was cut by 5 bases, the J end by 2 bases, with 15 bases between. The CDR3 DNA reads TGTGCCAGCAGTCGACGGACAGATTTTAACACTGAAGCTTTCTTT. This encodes CASSRRTDFNTEAFF.

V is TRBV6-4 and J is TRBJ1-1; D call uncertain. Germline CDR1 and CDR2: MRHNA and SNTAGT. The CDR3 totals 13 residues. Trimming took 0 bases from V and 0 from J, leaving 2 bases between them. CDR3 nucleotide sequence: TGTGCCAGCAGTGACTCGGTGAACACTGAAGCTTTCTTT. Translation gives CASSDSVNTEAFF.

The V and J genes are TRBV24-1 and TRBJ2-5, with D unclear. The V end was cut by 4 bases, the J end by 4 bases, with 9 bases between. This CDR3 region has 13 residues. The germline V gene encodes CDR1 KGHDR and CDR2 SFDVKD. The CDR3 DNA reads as TGTGCCACCAGTGAAACCCTTGCAGAGACCCAGTACTTC. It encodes CATSETLAETQYF.

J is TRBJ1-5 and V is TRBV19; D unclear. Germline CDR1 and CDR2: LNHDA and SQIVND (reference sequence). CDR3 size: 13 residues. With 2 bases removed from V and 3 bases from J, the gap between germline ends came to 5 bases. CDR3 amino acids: CASSITDNQPQHF. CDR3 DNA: TGTGCCAGTAGTATAACGGACAATCAGCCCCAGCATTTT.

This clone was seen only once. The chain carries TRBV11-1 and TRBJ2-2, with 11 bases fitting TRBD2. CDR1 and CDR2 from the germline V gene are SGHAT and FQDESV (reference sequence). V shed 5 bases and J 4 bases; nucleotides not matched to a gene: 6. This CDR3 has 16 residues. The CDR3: CASSQGTSGFTGELFF. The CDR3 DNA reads TGTGCCAGCAGCCAGGGGACTAGCGGTTTCACCGGGGAGCTGTTTTTT. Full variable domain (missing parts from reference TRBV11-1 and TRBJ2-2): EAEVAQSPRYKITEKSQAVAFWCDPISGHATLYWYRQILGQGPELLVQFQDESVVDDSQLPKDRFSAERLKGVDSTLKIQPAELGDSAMYLCASSQGTSGFTGELFFGEGSRLTVL.